This T cell receptor beta chain stems from a study of blood T cell repertoires in COVID-19. Data came from immunoSEQ multiplex PCR; TCRdb stores just in-frame clones and leaves some out. The repertoire holds about 200,000 clones, with less than 95% as singletons. It was during active infection that Seattle patients were enrolled and then longitudinally followed. The V end lost 4 bases, the J end lost 0 bases, and 10 bases lay between the germline ends. The CDR3 has 15 residues. From germline, CDR1 is LNHNV and CDR2 YYDKDF (reference sequence). The chain joins TRBV15 to TRBJ1-5, with D tentatively TRBD1 (5 bases). Source material: peripheral blood. This clonotype originated in a man in his thirties or forties with COVID-19, enrolled during active disease. The CDR3 coding sequence is TGTGCCACCAGCACATCCAGGGATAGCAATCAGCCCCAGCATTTT. Amino acids: CATSTSRDSNQPQHF.